The next 5 T cell receptor beta chains were all read from a single sample in a study of shared clonotypes between healthy human individuals. The repertoire was sequenced with immunoSEQ multiplex PCR; TCRdb's copy has only in-frame clones and lacks some. The table lists roughly 1,500,000 clones, 97% to 99% of them singletons. The specimen sequenced was naive CD4+ T cells sorted from blood. Documented subset: CD45RA+ positively selected. The origin of the receptors is a man aged 25 to 45 in good health.

This sequence joins TRBV5-1 and TRBJ2-6, with D possibly TRBD1 on 6 matching bases. Germline CDR1 and CDR2: SGHRS and YFSETQ. The CDR3 has 17 amino acids. The ends were cut back, 2 bases at V and 2 bases at J, with 14 bases in the middle. CDR3 bases: TGCGCCAGCAGCTTCCAACTGACAGGTGCTGGGGCCAACGTCCTGACTTTC. This translates into CASSFQLTGAGANVLTF.

The chain joins TRBV4-3 to TRBJ2-7, with 9 nucleotides matching TRBD2. CDR1 LGHNA and CDR2 YSLEER come from the germline V gene. The CDR3 runs 15 residues. V shed 1 base, J shed 4 bases, and the junction held 5 bases outside the gene matches. The CDR3 region is CASSQGPSGMYEQYF. The CDR3 region has the DNA TGCGCCAGCAGCCAAGGTCCTAGCGGGATGTACGAGCAGTACTTC.

This chain connects TRBV29-1 to TRBJ2-1; TRBD2 agrees at 10 bases. V shed 3 bases, J shed 0 bases, and the junction held 5 bases outside the gene matches. Per germline, CDR1 SQVTM and CDR2 ANQGSEA. The CDR3 runs to 16 residues. DNA for the CDR3: TGCAGCGTTGACTTTAGCGGGAGGACCTCCTACAATGAGCAGTTCTTC. Its protein is CSVDFSGRTSYNEQFF.

With regard to this clone: Other DNA sequences in this specimen translate into the identical CDR3. The chain combines TRBV18 with TRBJ2-5; D unresolved. The germline CDR1 and CDR2 sequences are KGHSH and LQKENI. The V end lost 3 bases, the J end lost 4 bases, and 6 bases lay between the germline ends. The length of the CDR3 is 12 residues. Here the CDR3 reads CASSPVGETQYF. CDR3 nucleotides: TGTGCCAGCTCACCCGTAGGAGAGACCCAGTACTTC.

The chain has TRBV29-1 and TRBJ2-1, with D perhaps matching TRBD1 or TRBD2 (5 bases each). From germline, CDR1 is SQVTM and CDR2 ANQGSEA. V lost 7 bases to trimming and J lost 4 bases, with 11 bases between them. The CDR3 runs 12 residues. In DNA form, the CDR3 reads TGCAGCGGTGGGACGCTATACAATGAGCAGTTCTTC. Amino acid sequence: CSGGTLYNEQFF.